This TCR beta chain was sequenced in a study of technical replicates of blood from several donors. The CDR3 is 15 residues long. Germline assignment: CDR1 MNHEY and CDR2 SMNVEV (reference sequence). About this clone itself: Mismatch with germline at one junction end may stem from a read error.

The assay was immunoSEQ multiplex PCR, and TCRdb's table has in-frame clones only and misses some. The sample contains more than 75,000 clones, nearly 96% of which appear only once. The receptor's source is a human donor in good health. The sequenced sample was T cells isolated from PBMCs. This chain links TRBV27 with TRBJ1-1; TRBD1 might be the D (6 bases). The CDR3 DNA follows: TGTGCCAGCCGTTTTTCGGACAGCGAGAACACTGAAGCTTTCTTT. Protein sequence: CASRFSDSENTEAFF.